What follows is one TCR beta chain and its context. Its antigen is as yet unknown. These data are taken from a study of shared clonotypes between healthy human individuals. Trimming took off 0 bases at V and 7 bases at J, with 15 bases between the two ends. The germline V gene has CDR1 SGHDN and CDR2 FVKESK. The CDR3 spans 15 residues. Original handling: Filtering differed for immunoSEQ, which gave only junction sequences without quality scores. Sequenced by immunoSEQ multiplex PCR; TCRdb stores in-frame clones only, minus some. V, J and clone size reflect that table, while D and trimming were determined from the DNA. The sample carries millions of clones, 85% to 95% recorded once. Study-wide results and limits: Among the subsets, naive ones generally showed larger estimated richness than memory ones. Generation probabilities were higher for clonotypes shared across all four sorted-subset donors than for unshared ones.

The receptor was derived from a man between 18 and 29 years old in good health. Input material: naive CD4+ T cells sorted from blood. Subset defined: CD45RA+ positively selected. The rearrangement uses TRBV14 and TRBJ2-5, with D tentatively TRBD1 (6 bases). In DNA form, the CDR3 reads TGTGCCAGCAGCCAAGAACATGCAGGGGTGGGGACCCAGTACTTC. Its protein is CASSQEHAGVGTQYF. Supplemented by reference TRBV14 and TRBJ2-5, the full variable domain reads EAGVTQFPSHSVIEKGQTVTLRCDPISGHDNLYWYRRVMGKEIKFLLHFVKESKQDESGMPNNRFLAERTGGTYSTLKVQPAELEDSGVYFCASSQEHAGVGTQYFGPGTRLLVL.